This TCR beta chain originates from a study of T cells expressing NK-cell markers. For the study at large: Sorted CD3+CD56+NKG2C+, CD3+CD56+NKG2C- and CD3+CD56-NKG2C+ T cells supplied TCR beta repertoires. Eight donors were sequenced, seven testing HCMV-seropositive and one testing seronegative.

In regard to this clonotype: Its antigen is as yet unknown.

TCRdb reprocessed the 5' RACE reads and stores each CDR3 protein as one record, lacking DNA. The listing records approximately 460,000 distinct CDR3 sequences. The study's findings and limits: For about six donors, the dominant NKG2C+ clonotypes made up roughly 1.0-7.0% of their CD8+ T cells.

The CDR3 is 13 residues long. Per germline, CDR1 SGHTA and CDR2 FQGNSA. The chain links TRBV7-2 to TRBJ1-2. Material: blood T cells: a sorted CD56 or NKG2C T cell subset, CD4+ or CD8+ T cells, or bulk PBMC T cells (not recorded which). The source is a woman between 18 and 69 years old in good health. The CDR3 sequence is CASTSLSAYGYTF.